This TCR beta chain was recovered during a study of T cell repertoires in cytomegalovirus infection. For the study at large: TCR beta signatures that were public indicated CMV infection and matching HLA type.

V was pared by 2 bases and J by 3 bases, with 11 bases between. The CDR3 runs 14 residues. In germline, CDR1 is SGHTA, CDR2 FQGNSA. This clonotype was recorded many times. Each CDR3 protein gets one entry after TCRdb re-called the reads with MiXCR. The table lists about 260,000 distinct CDR3 sequences, roughly 9% of them singletons. Sequenced input: PBMCs. This TCR derives from a human donor in good health (CMV status not recorded). Some clones in this sample may be carry-over from other donors' samples. The V call is TRBV7-2, the J call TRBJ2-7; the D call may be TRBD1 or TRBD2 (5 bases each). Here the CDR3 DNA reads TGTGCCAGCAGCTTACGAGGGGCGGTCTACGAGCAGTACTTC. This codes for CASSLRGAVYEQYF.